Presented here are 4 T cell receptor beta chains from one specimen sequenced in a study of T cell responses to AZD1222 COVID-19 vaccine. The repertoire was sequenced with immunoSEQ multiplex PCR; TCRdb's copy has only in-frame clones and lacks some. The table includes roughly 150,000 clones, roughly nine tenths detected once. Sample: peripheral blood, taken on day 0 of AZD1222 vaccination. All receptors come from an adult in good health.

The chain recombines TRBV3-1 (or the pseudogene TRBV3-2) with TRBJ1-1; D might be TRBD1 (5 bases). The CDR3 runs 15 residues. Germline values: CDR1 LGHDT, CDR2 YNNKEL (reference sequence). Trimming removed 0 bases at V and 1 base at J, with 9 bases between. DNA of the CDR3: TGTGCCAGCAGCCAAGATCCGGGGCCGAACACTGAAGCTTTCTTT. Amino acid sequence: CASSQDPGPNTEAFF.

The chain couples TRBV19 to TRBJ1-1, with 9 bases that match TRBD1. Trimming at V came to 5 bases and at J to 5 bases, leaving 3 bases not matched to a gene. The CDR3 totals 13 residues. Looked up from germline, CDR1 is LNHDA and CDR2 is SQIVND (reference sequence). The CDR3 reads CASSSTGGTEAFF. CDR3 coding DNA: TGTGCCAGTAGTTCGACAGGGGGAACTGAAGCTTTCTTT.

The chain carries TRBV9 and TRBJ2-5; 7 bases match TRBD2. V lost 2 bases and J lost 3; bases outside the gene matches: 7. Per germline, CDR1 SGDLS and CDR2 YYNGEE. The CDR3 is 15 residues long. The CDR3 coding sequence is TGTGCCAGCAGCGTTGGGAACGGGGGGAAAGAGACCCAGTACTTC. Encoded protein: CASSVGNGGKETQYF.

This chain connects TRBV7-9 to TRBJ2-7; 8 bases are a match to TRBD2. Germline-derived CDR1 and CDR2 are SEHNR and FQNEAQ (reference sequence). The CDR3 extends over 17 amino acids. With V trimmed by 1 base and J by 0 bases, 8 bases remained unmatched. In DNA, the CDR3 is TGTGCCAGCAGCTTAGGGGCGGGGGGCCTCAGCTCCTACGAGCAGTACTTC. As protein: CASSLGAGGLSSYEQYF.